A selection of T cell receptor beta chains follows, all from one sample in a study of blood T cell repertoires in COVID-19. Clones were sequenced by immunoSEQ multiplex PCR, and TCRdb holds only the in-frame ones, with some missing. Of about 230,000 clones detected, 88% appear once; the ten largest clones hold more than 3%. Sample: PBMCs or T cells enriched from blood (not recorded which). These receptors were taken from a woman aged 25 to 39 who had been exposed to COVID-19. CDR3s include the opening cysteine and the closing phenylalanine or tryptophan. A D gene is named only where the DNA matches it firmly. Part of the rows lack a size; the others show once, few, many or a class for expanded clones.

d_call,j_call,clone_size,v_call,cdr3_aa,cdr3_nt
TRBD1,TRBJ2-6,NA,TRBV5-6,CASSLPTGGGSGANVLTF,TGTGCCAGCAGCCTACCGACAGGGGGTGGGTCTGGGGCCAACGTCCTGACTTTC
NA,TRBJ1-4,many,TRBV30,CAWEMGDTNEKLFF,TGTGCCTGGGAAATGGGAGATACTAATGAAAAACTGTTTTTT
NA,TRBJ2-1,NA,TRBV24-1,CATSVPLDKQDNEQFF,TGTGCCACCAGTGTCCCCCTGGATAAACAGGACAATGAGCAGTTCTTC
NA,TRBJ1-4,NA,TRBV6-5,CASTRDNLGKLFF,TGTGCCAGCACCCGGGACAACCTCGGGAAACTGTTTTTT
TRBD1,TRBJ2-2,few,TRBV24-1,CATSDPKLGTGTGELFF,TGTGCCACCAGTGACCCCAAACTTGGGACAGGGACCGGGGAGCTGTTTTTT
NA,TRBJ1-2,NA,TRBV6-5,CASSPRWRAPYGYTF,TGTGCCAGCAGTCCCCGATGGAGGGCGCCCTATGGCTACACCTTC
NA,TRBJ1-1,NA,TRBV28,CASSSLGTFENEAFF,TGTGCCAGCAGTTCCCTCGGGACATTCGAGAATGAAGCTTTCTTT
TRBD1,TRBJ1-4,NA,TRBV23-1,CASSPTMTGFSEKLFF,TGCGCCAGCAGTCCGACAATGACAGGGTTCTCTGAAAAACTGTTTTTT
NA,TRBJ2-5,NA,TRBV3-1/TRBV3-2,CASSQVFSLVETQYF,TGTGCCAGCAGCCAAGTCTTCTCTCTCGTGGAGACCCAGTACTTC
TRBD1,TRBJ1-1,once,TRBV29-1,CSVRQGRLDTEAFF,TGCAGCGTGAGACAGGGTCGGTTGGACACTGAAGCTTTCTTT
NA,TRBJ2-1,few,TRBV19,CASRDTSATYNEQFF,TGTGCCAGCCGGGACACTAGCGCGACCTACAATGAGCAGTTCTTC
NA,TRBJ1-1,NA,TRBV4-2,CASSHGDMNTEAFF,TGTGCCAGCAGCCACGGGGACATGAACACTGAAGCTTTCTTT
NA,TRBJ1-1,NA,TRBV29-1,CSVGLAASTEAFF,TGCAGCGTTGGTCTAGCGGCGTCAACTGAAGCTTTCTTT
NA,TRBJ1-1,NA,TRBV19,CASSITEMNTEAFF,TGTGCCAGTAGTATAACGGAGATGAACACTGAAGCTTTCTTT
TRBD2,TRBJ2-5,NA,TRBV5-1,CASTLSGSEETQYF,TGCGCCAGCACCCTTAGCGGGAGCGAAGAGACCCAGTACTTC
TRBD2,TRBJ2-7,NA,TRBV18,CASSLSGRVHEQYF,TGTGCCAGCTCACTTAGCGGGAGGGTCCACGAGCAGTACTTC
NA,TRBJ2-3,NA,TRBV2,CASSGDTTAGFTDTQYF,TGTGCCAGCAGTGGGGATACTACCGCGGGGTTCACAGATACGCAGTATTTT
NA,TRBJ2-1,once,TRBV5-1,CASSLETREDEQFF,TGCGCCAGCAGCTTGGAGACTAGGGAGGATGAGCAGTTCTTC